The 3 T cell receptor beta chains presented below share a single source sample, sequenced in a study of T-cell memory formation after mild COVID-19. Via MiXCR, TCRdb re-called the 5' RACE reads, giving one row per CDR3 protein. The repertoire includes approximately 250,000 distinct CDR3 sequences, 15% of them detected once, and 2% to 2.5% sits in the top ten. Sequenced: PBMCs or a T cell subset sorted from them (not recorded which). The source is an adult woman who had mild COVID-19 (a few samples of this study predate the infection). Cell type and time point are not known.

A note on this clonotype: An end of the junction differs from the germline gene, which may be a read error. This sequence joins TRBV5-1 and TRBJ1-1, with TRBD1 matching over 9 bases. CDR1 is SGHRS, CDR2 YFSETQ, per germline. This CDR3 is built from 16 residues. The CDR3 sequence: CAISLEGTGPGTEAFF. CDR3 nucleotides: TGCGCCATCAGCTTGGAGGGGACAGGGCCCGGGACTGAAGCTTTCTTT. Variable domain in full (rest from reference TRBV5-1 and TRBJ1-1): KAGVTQTPRYLIKTRGQQVTLSCSPISGHRSVSWYQQTPGQGLQFLFEYFSETQRNKGNFPGRFSGRQFSNSRSEMNVSTLELGDSALYLCAISLEGTGPGTEAFFGQGTRLTVV.

The chain couples TRBV9 to TRBJ1-2; D is undetermined. This CDR3 is built from 16 residues. V was clipped by 3 bases and J by 2 bases, with 17 bases between them. Germline V gene lookup returns CDR1 SGDLS and CDR2 YYNGEE. DNA for the CDR3: TGTGCCAGCAGCGAGGCCCCACGGCCTGACAACTATGGCTACACCTTC. Its protein is CASSEAPRPDNYGYTF.

This clonotype was counted at least ten times. The CDR3 protein is CASSLFRRSYEQYF. Here the CDR3 DNA reads TGTGCCAGCAGTTTATTCAGAAGAAGCTACGAGCAGTACTTC. J is TRBJ2-7 and V is TRBV27; no clear D. Germline-derived CDR1 and CDR2 are MNHEY and SMNVEV (reference sequence). The V end lost 1 base, the J end lost 3 bases, and 10 bases lay between the germline ends. The CDR3 consists of 14 residues.